The subject of this entry is one T cell receptor (beta chain). Its cognate antigen is unknown. This CDR3 region has 16 residues. V dropped 2 bases and J dropped 3; count of bases not matched to a gene: 6. Germline V gives CDR1 SGHRS, CDR2 YFSETQ. The record originates from a study of cytomegalovirus exposure and HLA in healthy donors. Study-wide results and caveats: A later analysis linked 15,000 to 20,000 TCR beta sequences to HLA alleles at 0.05 false discovery rate.

PCR was performed using 60 Vbeta and 13 Jbeta primers. TCRdb keeps only in-frame clones here, not all; method: immunoSEQ multiplex PCR. The sample consists of about 86,000 clones, more than 65% of them appearing once. Sequenced: PBMCs. This receptor was identified in a man between 60 and 75 years old in good health and CMV-seronegative. The chain combines TRBV5-1 with TRBJ2-3, with TRBD1 matching 10 bases. CDR3 protein: CASSFSSGQGTDTQYF. For the CDR3, the DNA is TGCGCCAGCAGCTTTAGCTCGGGACAGGGGACAGATACGCAGTATTTT.